This T cell receptor (beta chain) was identified in a study of blood T cell repertoires in COVID-19. Study overall: Whether acute or convalescent, the COVID-19 samples came from the United States, Italy and Spain. PBMCs, B-cell-depleted T cells, or T cells were the source of the cDNA or gDNA that made up the material.

Between the trimmed V and J ends, which lost 2 bases and 2 bases, there was a span of 10 bases. This CDR3 has 14 amino acids. Germline V gene sequence: CDR1 SGHTA, CDR2 FQGNSA. Original methodology: Amplified reference gene primers provided the basis for estimating nucleated cell counts. Clones were read by immunoSEQ multiplex PCR, and TCRdb kept only the in-frame ones, dropping some. V, J and clone size are those of that table, while D and trimming were read from the DNA. The sample contains about 220,000 clones, 65% to 90% of which appear only once. Sequenced sample: peripheral blood. The chain carries TRBV7-2 and TRBJ2-7, with D possibly matching TRBD1 (5 bases). The sequence came from a human donor in a cohort sampled during active COVID-19. CDR3 coding DNA: TGTGCCAGCAGCTTATTGGGGCAGACCTACGAGCAGTACTTC. Translated, it gives CASSLLGQTYEQYF.